Listed below are T cell receptor beta chains from one sample, sequenced in a study of cytomegalovirus exposure and HLA in healthy donors. Assay used: immunoSEQ multiplex PCR; TCRdb lists only in-frame clones, some missing. There are roughly 200,000 clones in the sample; about 80% occur only once, and around 4.8% lies in the top ten. The sequenced material came from PBMCs. The receptors derive from a young woman in good health and CMV-seropositive. Both conserved end residues are part of each CDR3. The D gene is left open where the match is weak. The size field is filled for only some rows; it gives once, few, many or a size class.

J: TRBJ2-7; size: -; V: TRBV4-1; D: -; CDR3: CASSLDSRALEQYF; DNA: TGCGCCAGCAGCCTTGACAGCAGGGCGTTGGAGCAGTACTTC
J: TRBJ2-2; size: -; V: TRBV4-1; D: -; CDR3: CASSQTNTGELFF; DNA: TGCGCCAGCAGCCAAACAAACACCGGGGAGCTGTTTTTT
J: TRBJ2-7; size: -; V: TRBV10-3; D: -; CDR3: CAISESRQPWDEQYF; DNA: TGTGCCATCAGTGAGTCGAGACAGCCCTGGGACGAGCAGTACTTC
J: TRBJ2-7; size: -; V: TRBV7-9; D: TRBD2; CDR3: CASGGTSGSYEQYF; DNA: TGTGCCAGCGGGGGGACTAGCGGGAGTTACGAGCAGTACTTC
J: TRBJ2-7; size: -; V: TRBV2; D: TRBD1; CDR3: CASGEGQYRSYEQYF; DNA: TGTGCCAGCGGCGAGGGACAGTATCGATCCTACGAGCAGTACTTC
J: TRBJ1-1; size: -; V: TRBV18; D: TRBD1; CDR3: CASSPGQVEAFF; DNA: TGTGCCAGCTCACCCGGACAGGTCGAAGCTTTCTTT
J: TRBJ2-1; size: -; V: TRBV4-1; D: TRBD1; CDR3: CASSQRQGFHEQFF; DNA: TGCGCCAGCAGCCAGAGACAGGGTTTTCATGAGCAGTTCTTC
J: TRBJ2-1; size: -; V: TRBV4-3; D: TRBD2; CDR3: CASSRILAGGPGDEQFF; DNA: TGCGCCAGCAGCCGAATACTAGCGGGAGGGCCAGGCGATGAGCAGTTCTTC
J: TRBJ2-5; size: -; V: TRBV29-1; D: TRBD1; CDR3: CSVHLRDREQETQYF; DNA: TGCAGCGTTCACCTCCGGGACAGGGAACAAGAGACCCAGTACTTC
J: TRBJ1-1; size: few; V: TRBV11-2; D: -; CDR3: CASSLMAGGTEAFF; DNA: TGTGCCAGCAGCTTAATGGCCGGGGGGACTGAAGCTTTCTTT
J: TRBJ2-1; size: few; V: TRBV5-4; D: -; CDR3: CASSLPTQLGNEQFF; DNA: TGTGCCAGCAGCTTGCCAACTCAGCTAGGTAATGAGCAGTTCTTC
J: TRBJ2-2; size: once; V: TRBV19; D: -; CDR3: CASSILAAPNTGELFF; DNA: TGTGCCAGTAGTATTTTAGCAGCTCCGAACACCGGGGAGCTGTTTTTT
J: TRBJ1-2; size: -; V: TRBV11-3; D: -; CDR3: CASSLDSHKAVYGYTF; DNA: TGTGCCAGCAGCTTAGACTCACACAAGGCGGTATACGGCTACACCTTC
J: TRBJ1-5; size: -; V: TRBV5-6; D: -; CDR3: CASSLDRNQPQHF; DNA: TGTGCCAGCAGCTTGGACAGGAATCAGCCCCAGCATTTT
J: TRBJ2-3; size: -; V: TRBV7-8; D: TRBD1; CDR3: CASSQGTSTDTQYF; DNA: TGTGCCAGTTCACAGGGGACAAGCACAGATACGCAGTATTTT
J: TRBJ1-1; size: -; V: TRBV5-4; D: -; CDR3: CASSSVLSFGIGDTEAFF; DNA: TGTGCCAGCAGCTCTGTTCTTTCGTTCGGAATCGGGGATACTGAAGCTTTCTTT
J: TRBJ1-5; size: few; V: TRBV6-1; D: -; CDR3: CASSEGAGWDAIQPQHF; DNA: TGTGCCAGCAGTGAAGGGGCGGGGTGGGACGCCATTCAGCCCCAGCATTTT
J: TRBJ2-5; size: few; V: TRBV5-1; D: TRBD2; CDR3: CASSLRSGRGETQYF; DNA: TGCGCCAGCAGCTTACGTAGCGGGAGGGGAGAGACCCAGTACTTC
J: TRBJ1-6; size: -; V: TRBV7-9; D: TRBD1; CDR3: CASSLQGAPYNSPLHF; DNA: TGTGCCAGCAGCCTACAGGGGGCGCCGTATAATTCACCCCTCCACTTT
J: TRBJ2-3; size: -; V: TRBV6-4; D: TRBD2; CDR3: CASSDSASGGPGDTQYF; DNA: TGTGCCAGCAGTGACTCAGCTAGCGGGGGGCCTGGAGATACGCAGTATTTT
J: TRBJ2-1; size: few; V: TRBV7-2; D: TRBD2; CDR3: CASSSTSGRGNEQFF; DNA: TGTGCCAGCAGCTCGACTAGCGGGAGGGGTAATGAGCAGTTCTTC
J: TRBJ2-7; size: once; V: TRBV7-9; D: TRBD1; CDR3: CASSPTGGSYEQYF; DNA: TGTGCCAGCAGCCCGACAGGGGGATCCTACGAGCAGTACTTC
J: TRBJ1-1; size: few; V: TRBV7-2; D: -; CDR3: CASSLAGLPAEAFF; DNA: TGTGCCAGCAGCTTAGCTGGGCTCCCCGCTGAAGCTTTCTTT
J: TRBJ2-7; size: few; V: TRBV27; D: TRBD1; CDR3: CASRPGTGAYEQYF; DNA: TGTGCCAGCAGACCTGGGACAGGGGCCTACGAGCAGTACTTC
J: TRBJ2-5; size: few; V: TRBV5-1; D: TRBD1; CDR3: CASSWGTAGVETQYF; DNA: TGCGCCAGCAGCTGGGGGACAGCAGGGGTGGAGACCCAGTACTTC
J: TRBJ2-7; size: -; V: TRBV4-2; D: -; CDR3: CASSHEREAAYSSYEQYF; DNA: TGTGCCAGCAGCCACGAGAGGGAGGCGGCTTACAGCTCCTACGAGCAGTACTTC
J: TRBJ1-4; size: -; V: TRBV4-1; D: TRBD1; CDR3: CASSLSPGQGREELFF; DNA: TGCGCCAGCAGCCTCTCACCGGGACAGGGGCGGGAGGAACTGTTTTTT
J: TRBJ1-1; size: -; V: TRBV4-1; D: -; CDR3: CASSQEGRGTTEAFF; DNA: TGCGCCAGCAGCCAAGAGGGCAGGGGAACCACTGAAGCTTTCTTT